What follows are 28 T cell receptor beta chains derived from one specimen sequenced in a study of T cells after yellow fever vaccination. Each CDR3 protein is one row after TCRdb ran MiXCR on the 5' RACE reads. This table has approximately 300,000 distinct CDR3 sequences, 6.8% appearing once. The specimen comprised PBMCs, sampled about 41 days after the first yellow fever vaccination. These receptors were collected from a man aged 18 to 29 who received the YFV17D yellow fever vaccine.

This clonotype has a handful of counts. The genes are TRBV20-1 and TRBJ2-7; D not certain. Germline V gives CDR1 DFQATT, CDR2 SNEGSKA (reference sequence). The germline V and J ends were trimmed by 6 bases and 2 bases, with 14 bases remaining between them. CDR3 length: 13 residues. The CDR3 DNA reads as TGCAGTGCCACCAGTTGGGGAACCTACGAGCAGTACTTC. Translation: CSATSWGTYEQYF.

This clonotype was counted ten times or more. The chain joins TRBV11-2 to TRBJ2-1; no clear D gene. The CDR3 sequence is 13 residues long. V shed 5 bases and J shed 7 bases, with 12 bases lying between them. In germline, CDR1 is SGHAT, CDR2 FQNNGV. The chain's CDR3 is CASSLSLGNEQFF. For the CDR3, the DNA is TGTGCCAGCAGCCTTAGTTTGGGGAATGAGCAGTTCTTC.

This chain links TRBV6-5 with TRBJ2-3, with D unclear. Germline CDR1 is MNHEY and CDR2 is SVGAGI. V was shortened by 10 bases and J by 4 bases, with 6 bases between the two germline ends. The CDR3 totals 10 residues. In nucleotides, the CDR3 is TGTGCCACCAAGGCAGATACGCAGTATTTT. It encodes CATKADTQYF.

This sequence joins TRBV19 and TRBJ2-3; D possibly uses TRBD1 or TRBD2 (5 bases each). Germline V lookup: CDR1 LNHDA, CDR2 SQIVND (reference sequence). CDR3 size: 13 residues. Trimming cost V 7 bases and J 8 bases, with 16 bases left between them. Here the CDR3 reads CASMEGDRGTQYF. CDR3 coding DNA: TGTGCCAGTATGGAAGGGGACCGAGGTACGCAGTATTTT.

Ten or more counts support this clonotype. The chain uses TRBV12-3 or TRBV12-4 and TRBJ2-5; D not resolved. CDR3 length: 13 amino acids. V lost 6 bases, J lost 1 base, and 9 bases lay in between. This chain's CDR3 is CASRQSFQETQYF. The CDR3 nucleotides read TGTGCCAGCAGACAGAGTTTCCAAGAGACCCAGTACTTC.

This clonotype turned up a few times. The chain has TRBV12-3 or TRBV12-4 and TRBJ2-1; 8 bases fit TRBD2. The CDR3 sequence is 15 residues long. Germline trimming cut 3 bases from V and 8 bases from J; bases unmatched to any gene: 9. CDR3 residues: CASSLISGEVYEQFF. CDR3 bases: TGTGCCAGCAGTTTGATTAGCGGGGAGGTCTATGAGCAGTTCTTC.

The V gene is TRBV7-2, the J gene TRBJ2-3; weak D call: TRBD2 (5 bases). CDR1 is SGHTA, CDR2 FQGNSA, per germline. CDR3 size: 16 residues. V dropped 1 base and J dropped 3 bases, with 14 bases sitting between them. The CDR3 nucleotides are TGTGCCAGCAGCTTAGGGGCGGGCTGGAAGACAGATACGCAGTATTTT. This sequence encodes CASSLGAGWKTDTQYF. The full variable domain, completed using reference TRBV7-2 and TRBJ2-3, is GAGVSQSPSNKVTEKGKDVELRCDPISGHTALYWYRQSLGQGLEFLIYFQGNSAPDKSGLPSDRFSAERTGGSVSTLTIQRTQQEDSAVYLCASSLGAGWKTDTQYFGPGTRLTVL.

CDR3 DNA: TGTGCCAGCAGCTTAGGTCTCAGTCCGTCTTCATGGGGCTACACCTTC. It codes for CASSLGLSPSSWGYTF. This rearrangement joins TRBV7-2 to TRBJ1-2; D uncertain. With 1 base removed from V and 8 bases from J, the gap between germline ends came to 20 bases. The CDR3 runs to 16 residues. From germline, CDR1 is SGHTA and CDR2 FQGNSA.

The chain recombines TRBV19 with TRBJ2-2; D may be TRBD2 (5 bases). Germline CDR1 and CDR2: LNHDA and SQIVND (reference sequence). Trimming left V 5 bases short and J 3 bases short, with 10 bases between. CDR3 length equals 14 residues. In DNA form, the CDR3 reads TGTGCCAGTAGTCATCTCGGGGACACCGGGGAGCTGTTTTTT. Encoded protein: CASSHLGDTGELFF. Combining the CDR3 with reference TRBV19 and TRBJ2-2 gives the whole variable domain DGGITQSPKYLFRKEGQNVTLSCEQNLNHDAMYWYRQDPGQGLRLIYYSQIVNDFQKGDIAEGYSVSREKKESFPLTVTSAQKNPTAFYLCASSHLGDTGELFFGEGSRLTVL.

The chain employs TRBV7-2 and TRBJ2-1; 8 bases are shared with TRBD1. This CDR3 is built from 16 residues. Germline V CDR1 and CDR2: SGHTA, FQGNSA. The V segment lost 5 bases and the J segment 5 bases; nucleotides outside the gene matches: 11. The CDR3 sequence is CASSRDRGSSHNEQFF. The DNA of the CDR3 is TGTGCCAGCAGCCGAGACAGGGGTTCGTCCCACAATGAGCAGTTCTTC. The variable domain in full, completed from reference TRBV7-2 and TRBJ2-1, reads GAGVSQSPSNKVTEKGKDVELRCDPISGHTALYWYRQSLGQGLEFLIYFQGNSAPDKSGLPSDRFSAERTGGSVSTLTIQRTQQEDSAVYLCASSRDRGSSHNEQFFGPGTRLTVL.

A few counts support this clonotype. This sequence joins TRBV4-1 and TRBJ2-1; TRBD1 aligns across 9 bases. The CDR3 length is 13 residues. V gave up 3 bases and J gave up 9 bases; unmatched junction bases: 3. Germline CDR1 reads MGHRA; CDR2 reads YSYEKL. The chain's CDR3 is CASSQGQGGEQFF. The CDR3 DNA follows: TGCGCCAGCAGCCAGGGACAGGGTGGTGAGCAGTTCTTC.

Ten or more counts support this clonotype. CDR3 sequence (DNA): TGTGCCAGCAGCGGAGGGGCGGGGGGCCTCAAAGAGACCCAGTACTTC. Protein sequence: CASSGGAGGLKETQYF. The chain combines TRBV7-2 with TRBJ2-5, with 8 bases that match TRBD2. The junction had 11 bases not matched to a gene; V was cut back by 5 bases and J by 3 bases. Germline V gene sequence: CDR1 SGHTA, CDR2 FQGNSA. The CDR3 is made up of 16 amino acids.

The rearrangement joins TRBV5-1 to TRBJ1-4; D gene uncertain. The V end was cut by 0 bases, the J end by 0 bases, with 9 bases between. Germline V CDR1 and CDR2: SGHRS, YFSETQ. The CDR3 totals 16 residues. This CDR3 is CASSLDWAATNEKLFF. CDR3 DNA sequence: TGCGCCAGCAGCTTGGATTGGGCAGCAACTAATGAAAAACTGTTTTTT. The full variable domain, completed using reference TRBV5-1 and TRBJ1-4, is KAGVTQTPRYLIKTRGQQVTLSCSPISGHRSVSWYQQTPGQGLQFLFEYFSETQRNKGNFPGRFSGRQFSNSRSEMNVSTLELGDSALYLCASSLDWAATNEKLFFGSGTQLSVL.

The chain carries TRBV7-2 and TRBJ2-1; 10 bases agree with TRBD2. V trimming: 1 base; J trimming: 4 bases; junction bases outside the gene matches: 4. Germline-derived CDR1 and CDR2 are SGHTA and FQGNSA. The CDR3 extends over 16 amino acids. The CDR3 sequence is CASSLVSGGAYNEQFF. In DNA, the CDR3 is TGTGCCAGCAGCTTAGTCAGCGGGGGGGCTTACAATGAGCAGTTCTTC.

This clonotype was recorded at least ten times. The chain has TRBV12-3 or TRBV12-4 and TRBJ2-3; perhaps D is TRBD1 or TRBD2 (5 bases each). CDR3 length: 14 residues. V lost 6 bases to trimming and J lost 2 bases, with 12 bases between them. The CDR3 sequence is CASSSSRATDTQYF. The CDR3 nucleotides read TGTGCCAGCAGCTCTAGCAGGGCCACAGATACGCAGTATTTT.

This clonotype was detected ten times or more. The rearrangement joins TRBV5-1 to TRBJ2-1; D perhaps matches TRBD1 (6 bases). The CDR3 length is 15 residues. Germline CDR1 is SGHRS and CDR2 is YFSETQ. Trimming stripped 0 bases from V and 3 bases from J, with 10 bases between. The CDR3 spells CASSLAADSYNEQFF. CDR3 nucleotides: TGCGCCAGCAGCTTGGCAGCGGACAGCTACAATGAGCAGTTCTTC.

The chain carries TRBV5-1 and TRBJ2-3; the D gene is possibly TRBD2 (6 bases). V was pared by 2 bases and J by 2 bases, with 12 bases between. The length of the CDR3 is 15 residues. The V gene's germline CDR1 is SGHRS and CDR2 YFSETQ. The CDR3 nucleotides read TGCGCCAGCAGCTTCAAGGACTACACCACAGATACGCAGTATTTT. It yields the protein CASSFKDYTTDTQYF.

This clonotype was counted a few times. The chain employs TRBV20-1 and TRBJ1-4; no reliable D call. Germline-derived CDR1 and CDR2 are DFQATT and SNEGSKA (reference sequence). The CDR3 runs 15 residues. V lost 2 bases to trimming and J lost 3 bases, with 13 bases between them. This chain's CDR3 is CSARFTGGSNEKLFF. The CDR3 DNA is TGCAGTGCTAGATTTACGGGTGGGTCTAATGAAAAACTGTTTTTT.

The chain links TRBV12-3 or TRBV12-4 to TRBJ2-3; D call uncertain. CDR3 size: 17 residues. V lost 6 bases, J lost 0 bases, and 19 bases lay in between. The CDR3: CASRLAVDFSSTDTQYF. Written as DNA, the CDR3 is TGTGCCAGCAGACTGGCTGTCGACTTCTCTAGCACAGATACGCAGTATTTT.

V is TRBV3-1 and J is TRBJ2-5, with 10 bases lining up with TRBD2. Germline CDR1 LGHDT, CDR2 YNNKEL (reference sequence). This CDR3 is built from 15 residues. Losses at the gene ends were 7 bases for V and 2 bases for J; bases not matched to a gene: 7. This chain's CDR3 is CASTQAGGPQETQYF. For the CDR3, the DNA is TGTGCCAGCACTCAAGCGGGGGGGCCACAAGAGACCCAGTACTTC.

This clonotype was detected a few times. The chain combines TRBV25-1 with TRBJ2-5; TRBD1 agrees at 9 bases. The CDR3 sequence is 16 residues long. Unmatched junction bases numbered 8, after V lost 2 bases and J lost 4 bases. CDR1 MGHDK and CDR2 SYGVNS come from the germline V gene. The CDR3 nucleotides are TGTGCCAGCAGTGAAGGAAGGACAGGGGAAGGAGAGACCCAGTACTTC. Its translation is CASSEGRTGEGETQYF.

In this sample, this clonotype turned up a few times. The J gene is TRBJ1-2, the V gene TRBV6-6; D uncertain. The CDR3 is 12 residues long. Per germline, CDR1 MNHNY and CDR2 SVGAGI (reference sequence). The V end was cut by 0 bases, the J end by 6 bases, with 5 bases between. In DNA, the CDR3 is TGTGCCAGCAGTTACTCCCATGATGGCTACACCTTC. Its protein product is CASSYSHDGYTF.

V usage is TRBV5-4 and J usage is TRBJ1-2; 9 bases line up with TRBD1. The J segment lost 8 bases and the V segment lost 0 bases, leaving 5 bases of the junction unmatched. The CDR3 is 14 residues long. CDR1 is SGHNT and CDR2 is YYREEE in the germline V gene (reference sequence). The CDR3 protein is CASSLAGQGHGYTF. The CDR3 region has the DNA TGTGCCAGCAGCTTGGCCGGACAGGGGCACGGCTACACCTTC.

The V gene is TRBV2, the J gene TRBJ2-1, with 10 bases matching TRBD2. Unmatched junction bases numbered 13, after V lost 8 bases and J lost 0 bases. The CDR3 extends over 18 amino acids. Germline V gene data show CDR1 as SNHLY and CDR2 as FYNNEI. CDR3 sequence: CASCLPSGGLSSYNEQFF. The CDR3 coding sequence is TGTGCCAGCTGTTTGCCTAGCGGGGGCTTAAGCTCCTACAATGAGCAGTTCTTC.

This clonotype was counted at least ten times. The chain employs TRBV20-1 and TRBJ1-2, with unresolved D. Trimming stripped 1 base from V and 3 bases from J, with 6 bases between. The CDR3 is 12 residues long. Germline CDR1 and CDR2: DFQATT and SNEGSKA (reference sequence). The CDR3 loop is CSARAEDYGYTF. Written as DNA, the CDR3 is TGCAGTGCTAGAGCAGAAGACTATGGCTACACCTTC.

As concerns this clonotype: This may stem from a read error, because a much larger clone lies one nucleotide away. The chain carries TRBV5-1 and TRBJ2-1, with a weak D call TRBD1 (6 bases). The CDR3 consists of 17 residues. V was trimmed by 6 bases and J by 4 bases, leaving 23 bases between them. Germline V CDR1 and CDR2: SGHRS, YFSETQ. The CDR3 DNA sequence: TGCGCCAGCAACTTAGGACAGCCCCAATTCTCTTACAATGAGCAGTTCTTC. This sequence encodes CASNLGQPQFSYNEQFF.

This clonotype was counted a few times. The V gene is TRBV20-1, the J gene TRBJ2-3; TRBD1 might be the D (7 bases). Trimming removed 1 base from V and 4 bases from J, with 18 bases in between. Germline CDR1 DFQATT, CDR2 SNEGSKA (reference sequence). This CDR3 comprises 16 residues. In nucleotides, the CDR3 is TGCAGTGCTAGAGGCAGGGGGGTCAGACCCCCAGATACGCAGTATTTT. It codes for CSARGRGVRPPDTQYF.

In its sample, this clonotype was seen a few times. The chain combines TRBV4-1 with TRBJ1-2; TRBD1 matches at 7 bases. The V segment lost 1 base and the J segment 5 bases; nucleotides outside the gene matches: 7. CDR1 is MGHRA, CDR2 YSYEKL, per germline. CDR3 length: 15 residues. CDR3 residues: CASSQGLNRGYGYTF. CDR3 nucleotide sequence: TGCGCCAGCAGCCAAGGTTTAAACAGGGGATATGGCTACACCTTC.